One sample yielded the 5 T cell receptor beta chains listed below, sequenced in a study of vaccination and CD4 T cells after COVID-19. The Oncomine TCR Beta short-read assay was applied to DNA of cultured CD4+ T cells. TCRdb re-analysed the PCR reads in MiXCR, keeping a single row per CDR3 protein. The data hold approximately 17,000 distinct CDR3 sequences, with approximately 56% observed a single time. Their cognate antigens are unknown. Time point meaning: late sampling 161 to 241 days after vaccination in three convalescent patients. Noted treatment: approximately 11-day PBMC culture with coronavirus spike peptide pools or control peptides (ViraFEST assay). The sample here was CD4+ T cells from blood, cultured in vitro, taken about 7 months after SARS-CoV-2 vaccination. These receptors originate from a human donor who had recovered from COVID-19.

This clonotype turned up a few times. The V call is TRBV20-1, the J call TRBJ1-2; D is unclear. Germline loops: CDR1 DFQATT, CDR2 SNEGSKA (reference sequence). The CDR3 totals 13 residues. Trimming left V 0 bases short and J 5 bases short, with 10 bases between. CDR3 coding DNA: TGCAGTGCTAGAGATCTTGGGGTGTATGGCTACACCTTC. Translating gives CSARDLGVYGYTF.

This chain connects TRBV7-3 to TRBJ2-3; 13 bases match TRBD2. The junction had 5 bases not matched to a gene; V was cut back by 5 bases and J by 0 bases. Germline CDR1 reads SGHTA; CDR2 reads FQGTGA. This CDR3 is built from 17 residues. The CDR3 DNA reads as TGTGCCAGCAGCCGGACTAGCGGGGGCCCTAGCACAGATACGCAGTATTTT. This encodes CASSRTSGGPSTDTQYF.

As to this clonotype: Given a much more abundant clone one base away, this may be a read error. Here the CDR3 omits its conserved ending phenylalanine or tryptophan, so a read error is the likely source. The gene calls are TRBV20-1 and TRBJ2-6; the match to TRBD1 covers 9 bases. J lost 2 bases, V lost 2 bases, and 4 bases had no gene match. Germline loops: CDR1 DFQATT, CDR2 SNEGSKA (reference sequence). CDR3 length equals 16 residues. The CDR3 sequence: CSARNRGRPGANVLTS. In nucleotides, the CDR3 is TGCAGTGCTAGAAACAGGGGGCGACCTGGGGCCAACGTCCTGACTTCC.

This clonotype was seen only a few times. The CDR3, as DNA: TGTGCCAGCAGTTTACTAACAGGGAACCAAGAGACCCAGTACTTC. It specifies CASSLLTGNQETQYF. The chain uses TRBV7-8 and TRBJ2-5; perhaps TRBD1 as D (6 bases). V dropped 6 bases and J dropped 0 bases, with 14 bases sitting between them. The CDR3 length is 15 residues. Germline lookup yields CDR1 SGHVS and CDR2 FQNEAQ.

The chain employs TRBV20-1 and TRBJ1-2, with no clear D. The ends were cut back, 0 bases at V and 8 bases at J, with 13 bases in the middle. The CDR3 is 13 residues long. Germline lookup yields CDR1 DFQATT and CDR2 SNEGSKA (reference sequence). This chain's CDR3 is CSARDYAKQGYTF. The CDR3 DNA reads as TGCAGTGCTAGAGATTATGCCAAACAGGGCTACACCTTC.